Presented here are 30 T cell receptor beta chains from one specimen sequenced in a study of cytomegalovirus exposure and HLA in healthy donors. The PCR ran on 60 Vbeta and 13 Jbeta primers. Measured with immunoSEQ multiplex PCR; TCRdb has only the in-frame clones, and not every one. The sample holds 130,000 to 150,000 clones, approximately 9% seen once. Input material: PBMCs. Receptor source: a male donor in good health and CMV-seronegative.

In its sample, this clone was seen a few times. The chain recombines TRBV5-4 with TRBJ1-1; D gene uncertain. V shed 5 bases and J shed 0 bases, with 8 bases lying between them. Germline lookup yields CDR1 SGHNT and CDR2 YYREEE (reference sequence). This CDR3 spans 13 amino acids. The chain's CDR3 is CASRQTLNTEAFF. The CDR3 coding sequence is TGTGCCAGCAGACAGACACTGAACACTGAAGCTTTCTTT. Based on the CDR3 plus reference TRBV5-4 and TRBJ1-1, the full variable domain is ETGVTQSPTHLIKTRGQQVTLRCSSQSGHNTVSWYQQALGQGPQFIFQYYREEENGRGNFPPRFSGLQFPNYSSELNVNALELDDSALYLCASRQTLNTEAFFGQGTRLTVV.

This clone was seen only a few times. The gene calls are TRBV4-3 and TRBJ2-7; D gene ambiguous. Germline-derived CDR1 and CDR2 are LGHNA and YSLEER. V lost 0 bases and J 7 bases, leaving 13 bases between the germline ends. The CDR3 runs 14 residues. CDR3 protein: CASSQERAAAEQYF. CDR3 DNA: TGCGCCAGCAGCCAAGAAAGAGCTGCAGCGGAGCAGTACTTC.

This clone occurred a few times. The V and J genes are TRBV19 and TRBJ1-1; D call uncertain. This CDR3 spans 11 amino acids. CDR1 is LNHDA and CDR2 is SQIVND in the germline V gene (reference sequence). Trimming stripped 8 bases from V and 0 bases from J, with 4 bases between. The CDR3 here is CASSLNTEAFF. The CDR3 bases are TGTGCCAGTTCTTTGAACACTGAAGCTTTCTTT.

This chain joins TRBV30 and TRBJ2-1, with 10 bases matching TRBD1. The CDR3 runs to 14 residues. CDR1 GTSNPN and CDR2 SVGIG come from the germline V gene (reference sequence). V trimming: 3 bases; J trimming: 6 bases; junction bases outside the gene matches: 5. The CDR3 loop is CAWRTGGSSNEQFF. The CDR3 DNA sequence: TGTGCCTGGAGGACAGGGGGCTCGTCCAATGAGCAGTTCTTC.

The J gene is TRBJ2-7, the V gene TRBV5-5; 10 positions match TRBD1. Germline CDR1 is SGHKS and CDR2 is YYEKEE (reference sequence). Unmatched junction bases numbered 6, after V lost 3 bases and J lost 3 bases. This CDR3 is built from 15 residues. The CDR3 reads CASSYRQGANYEQYF. Written as DNA, the CDR3 is TGTGCCAGCAGCTATCGACAGGGGGCTAACTACGAGCAGTACTTC.

This clone was observed a handful of times. The V gene is TRBV10-3, the J gene TRBJ2-1; 7 bases line up with TRBD1. This CDR3 region has 15 residues. Germline lookup yields CDR1 ENHRY and CDR2 SYGVKD. V was pared by 5 bases and J by 0 bases, with 4 bases of the junction left unmatched. The CDR3 nucleotides read TGTGCCATCAGTTTACAGGGGAGCTCCTACAATGAGCAGTTCTTC. It codes for CAISLQGSSYNEQFF.

The V call is TRBV28, the J call TRBJ2-7, with TRBD2 identical over 9 bases. The V and J ends lost 2 bases and 2 bases, in that order; junction bases with no gene match: 4. The CDR3 consists of 15 residues. Looked up from germline, CDR1 is MDHEN and CDR2 is SYDVKM. The CDR3 loop reads CASSLGLAGTYEQYF. The CDR3 nucleotides read TGTGCCAGCAGTTTAGGGCTAGCGGGGACCTACGAGCAGTACTTC.

This chain joins TRBV12-5 and TRBJ2-2; possible D gene TRBD2, 5 bases. V lost 0 bases to trimming and J lost 1 base, with 9 bases between them. The germline V gene encodes CDR1 LGHNT and CDR2 FRNRAP. The CDR3 contains 16 residues. The CDR3 DNA sequence: TGTGCTAGTGGTTTGGTAACAGCGGAGAACACCGGGGAGCTGTTTTTT. Translated: CASGLVTAENTGELFF.

This clone has more than one count but fewer than ten. The chain uses TRBV9 and TRBJ2-3; TRBD1 matches at 9 bases. Germline V lookup: CDR1 SGDLS, CDR2 YYNGEE. V gave up 2 bases and J gave up 4 bases; unmatched junction bases: 5. The CDR3 runs to 15 residues. The DNA for the CDR3 is TGTGCCAGCAGCGTTCGGACAGGGGAGGCAGATACGCAGTATTTT. It is translated as CASSVRTGEADTQYF.

This clone was detected only a few times. The chain recombines TRBV5-8 with TRBJ1-5; perhaps TRBD1 as D (5 bases). The length of the CDR3 is 14 residues. Germline lookup yields CDR1 SGHTS and CDR2 YDEGEE. V was shortened by 10 bases and J by 4 bases, with 18 bases between the two germline ends. The CDR3 sequence: CAAGAGNENQPQHF. The CDR3 DNA reads TGTGCCGCTGGGGCGGGGAACGAAAATCAGCCCCAGCATTTT.

This clone was seen a few times. Relative to the germline gene, one junction end is altered; a read error may explain this. The V call is TRBV5-4, the J call TRBJ2-3, with 7 bases fitting TRBD2. This CDR3 region has 15 residues. From germline, CDR1 is SGHNT and CDR2 YYREEE (reference sequence). CDR3: CASSLGGTNSDAQYF. The CDR3 DNA sequence: TGTGCCAGCAGCTTGGGGGGGACTAACTCAGATGCGCAGTATTTT.

The chain links TRBV6-1 to TRBJ1-1, with 8 bases that match TRBD1. The V gene end was trimmed by 6 bases and the J gene end by 1 base; junction bases not matched to a gene: 4. Germline V lookup: CDR1 MNHNS, CDR2 SASEGT. This CDR3 is built from 14 residues. CDR3 nucleotide sequence: TGTGCCAGCAGGGGACAGGTTACGAACACTGAAGCTTTCTTT. Encoded protein: CASRGQVTNTEAFF.

In its sample, this clone was seen a few times. This CDR3 reads CASSRSTGPYEQYF. CDR3 bases: TGTGCCAGCAGTCGATCGACAGGACCCTACGAGCAGTACTTC. The chain couples TRBV2 to TRBJ2-7; possibly TRBD1 for D (6 bases). The ends were cut back, 5 bases at V and 2 bases at J, with 13 bases in the middle. Germline V CDR1 and CDR2: SNHLY, FYNNEI. The CDR3 length is 14 residues.

This clone was observed a handful of times. The chain is built from TRBV6-1 and TRBJ1-2; D possibly corresponds to TRBD1 (6 bases). The CDR3 length is 18 residues. The germline CDR1 and CDR2 sequences are MNHNS and SASEGT. The V end lost 0 bases, the J end lost 0 bases, and 17 bases lay between the germline ends. The CDR3 protein is CASSEARGLKVANYGYTF. In DNA, the CDR3 is TGTGCCAGCAGTGAAGCAAGGGGGTTGAAGGTAGCTAACTATGGCTACACCTTC.

This chain connects TRBV5-8 to TRBJ1-1, with D unresolved. CDR1 is SGHTS and CDR2 is YDEGEE in the germline V gene. The CDR3 is made up of 13 amino acids. Trimming left V 4 bases short and J 5 bases short, with 12 bases between. CDR3 amino acids: CASSMSSRTEAFF. CDR3 DNA sequence: TGTGCCAGCAGCATGTCTTCGCGGACTGAAGCTTTCTTT. The variable domain in full, with the rest retrieved from reference TRBV5-8 and TRBJ1-1, is EAGVTQSPTHLIKTRGQQATLRCSPISGHTSVYWYQQALGLGLQFLLWYDEGEERNRGNFPPRFSGRQFPNYSSELNVNALELEDSALYLCASSMSSRTEAFFGQGTRLTVV.

The sample holds a few counts of this clone. V usage is TRBV6-1 and J usage is TRBJ2-7, with 7 bases lining up with TRBD1. Germline V gene lookup returns CDR1 MNHNS and CDR2 SASEGT. The CDR3 is made up of 15 amino acids. V trimming: 3 bases; J trimming: 2 bases; junction bases outside the gene matches: 7. CDR3 residues: CASSEGQRAAYEQYF. DNA of the CDR3: TGTGCCAGCAGTGAGGGACAGCGTGCAGCCTACGAGCAGTACTTC.

The chain carries TRBV2 and TRBJ1-5, with TRBD1 matching over 8 bases. The CDR3 consists of 15 residues. Germline-derived CDR1 and CDR2 are SNHLY and FYNNEI. J lost 5 bases, V lost 4 bases, and 7 bases had no gene match. DNA of the CDR3: TGTGCCAGCAGTGCGGACAGGGCCGCTTATCAGCCCCAGCATTTT. It translates to CASSADRAAYQPQHF. The complete variable domain, with remaining parts taken from reference TRBV2 and TRBJ1-5, reads EPEVTQTPSHQVTQMGQEVILRCVPISNHLYFYWYRQILGQKVEFLVSFYNNEISEKSEIFDDQFSVERPDGSNFTLKIRSTKLEDSAMYFCASSADRAAYQPQHFGDGTRLSIL.

This clone came up a few times. The chain carries TRBV18 and TRBJ1-2, with D possibly being TRBD1 (5 bases). The CDR3 is 14 residues long. With 2 bases removed from V and 2 bases from J, the gap between germline ends came to 9 bases. The germline V gene has CDR1 KGHSH and CDR2 LQKENI. This CDR3 reads CASSPSAGNYGYTF. The CDR3 DNA follows: TGTGCCAGCTCACCATCCGCAGGGAACTATGGCTACACCTTC.

The chain has TRBV28 and TRBJ2-3, with 11 bases aligning to TRBD2. This CDR3 has 16 residues. The germline gives CDR1 MDHEN, CDR2 SYDVKM. The V and J ends lost 2 bases and 1 base, in that order; junction bases with no gene match: 2. The CDR3 is CASSLELAGGTDTQYF. The CDR3, as DNA: TGTGCCAGCAGTTTAGAACTAGCGGGGGGCACAGATACGCAGTATTTT.

This chain uses TRBV20-1 with TRBJ2-7; a possible D gene is TRBD1 (6 bases). The V end lost 6 bases, the J end lost 0 bases, and 6 bases lay between the germline ends. The CDR3 has 11 residues. Germline V gives CDR1 DFQATT, CDR2 SNEGSKA (reference sequence). The CDR3 protein is CSADSSYEQYF. In nucleotides, the CDR3 is TGCAGTGCGGACAGCTCCTACGAGCAGTACTTC.

This clone was seen a handful of times. The junction departs from germline at one end; a sequencing error may be responsible. The rearrangement joins TRBV7-7 to TRBJ2-3; the D gene is possibly TRBD2 (5 bases). The CDR3 is made up of 13 amino acids. Germline V gene sequence: CDR1 SSHAT, CDR2 FNYEAQ (reference sequence). The CDR3 coding sequence is TGTGCTAGCAGCTTAGCAGAGGGAGATACGCAGTATTTT. Translation: CASSLAEGDTQYF.

This clone appeared a few times. This chain links TRBV5-1 with TRBJ1-1; 12 bases match TRBD1. The CDR3 covers 17 residues. V was pared by 0 bases and J by 7 bases, with 10 bases of the junction left unmatched. The germline gives CDR1 SGHRS, CDR2 YFSETQ. This CDR3 reads CASSLGTGTGGAGEAFF. For the CDR3, the DNA is TGCGCCAGCAGCTTGGGTACTGGGACAGGGGGCGCGGGTGAAGCTTTCTTT.

In its sample, this clone was seen a few times. The chain couples TRBV27 to TRBJ2-3; 7 nucleotides align to TRBD1. This CDR3 is built from 14 residues. Germline lookup yields CDR1 MNHEY and CDR2 SMNVEV (reference sequence). Trimming at V came to 8 bases and at J to 3 bases, leaving 8 bases not matched to a gene. The CDR3 DNA follows: TGTGCCAGCGGATGGGACAGAGGAACAGATACGCAGTATTTT. It specifies CASGWDRGTDTQYF.

This clone was seen a few times. This chain links TRBV30 with TRBJ2-7; 8 positions agree with TRBD1. Looked up from germline, CDR1 is GTSNPN and CDR2 is SVGIG (reference sequence). CDR3 length: 15 amino acids. J gave up 3 bases and V 1 base, and 8 bases lay outside the gene matches. Written as DNA, the CDR3 is TGTGCCTGGAGTGGGACAGGGTTGGAGGGCTACGAGCAGTACTTC. As protein: CAWSGTGLEGYEQYF.

This clone was detected a few times. The rearrangement joins TRBV30 to TRBJ1-6, with 10 bases fitting TRBD1. The trim removed 5 bases at V and 14 bases at J, leaving 6 bases unmatched. CDR1 and CDR2 from the germline V gene are GTSNPN and SVGIG (reference sequence). The CDR3 spans 12 residues. Here the CDR3 reads CAWGQGGNTLHF. The CDR3 bases are TGTGCCTGGGGACAGGGGGGTAACACCCTCCACTTT.

CDR3 amino acids: CASSEKAGGTDTQYF. Here the CDR3 DNA reads TGTGCCAGCAGTGAAAAGGCGGGGGGCACAGATACGCAGTATTTT. This sequence joins TRBV6-1 and TRBJ2-3; 7 bases are shared with TRBD2. The CDR3 has 15 amino acids. Per germline, CDR1 MNHNS and CDR2 SASEGT. V gave up 2 bases and J gave up 1 base; unmatched junction bases: 3.

The chain carries TRBV6-1 and TRBJ1-4; D possibly corresponds to TRBD1 (6 bases). The CDR3 consists of 15 residues. In germline, CDR1 is MNHNS, CDR2 SASEGT. Deletions cut 1 base from V and 7 bases from J, with 13 bases between. CDR3 coding DNA: TGTGCCAGCAGTGAAGACGGCAGGGGTGGTGAAAAACTGTTTTTT. It encodes CASSEDGRGGEKLFF.

A few counts support this clone. The chain uses TRBV30 and TRBJ2-6, with D uncertain. CDR1 is GTSNPN, CDR2 SVGIG, per germline (reference sequence). CDR3 length equals 15 residues. V lost 3 bases, J lost 1 base, and 10 bases lay in between. CDR3 protein: CAWRRGPSGANVLTF. As DNA, the CDR3 is TGTGCCTGGAGGCGAGGTCCATCTGGGGCCAACGTCCTGACTTTC.

The rearrangement joins TRBV19 to TRBJ2-2; D not certain. Germline CDR1 LNHDA, CDR2 SQIVND (reference sequence). The CDR3 consists of 15 residues. The V and J ends lost 8 bases and 3 bases respectively, with 16 bases between them. CDR3 amino acids: CASSIRDIYTGELFF. The CDR3 DNA reads as TGTGCCAGTTCAATCCGAGACATCTACACCGGGGAGCTGTTTTTT.

This clone was found a few times. This chain uses TRBV10-3 with TRBJ2-3; a weak D match, TRBD1 (6 bases). Trimming removed 9 bases at V and 4 bases at J, with 17 bases between. CDR1 is ENHRY, CDR2 SYGVKD, per germline. This CDR3 has 14 amino acids. The CDR3 nucleotides read TGTGCCATTACCACAGGGTTAGCTTCAGATACGCAGTATTTT. Protein sequence: CAITTGLASDTQYF.